This T cell receptor beta chain was obtained from a study of CD8+ T cells in alopecia areata. Turning to the study itself: Treatment of the treated patients consisted of oral tofacitinib, 5 to 10 mg twice daily. Tofacitinib administration persisted for 6 to 18 months, succeeded by 6 months off drug. The study, taken as a whole, reports: Higher clonality was seen in lesional scalp than in normal scalp, especially in alopecia totalis/universalis.

Sequencing relied on a cDNA template that was reverse transcribed from extracted RNA. The data were produced by immunoSEQ multiplex PCR, yet TCRdb's version contains in-frame clones alone and is incomplete. Of about 160,000 clones in the sample, approximately 87% were seen once. On this clone: Antigen unknown.

Sequenced here: CD8+ T cells sorted from blood, sampled at week 0. This clonotype was obtained from a human donor with alopecia areata.

CDR3 DNA: TGTGCCAGCAGCACCCCCGGGACAGGGACTGAAGCTTTCTTT. It encodes CASSTPGTGTEAFF. V gene TRBV5-6 combines with J gene TRBJ1-1; 9 nucleotides align to TRBD1. The CDR3 covers 14 residues. V trimming: 4 bases; J trimming: 5 bases; junction bases outside the gene matches: 6. Germline CDR1 and CDR2: SGHDT and YYEEEE.